Below are 6 T cell receptor beta chains sequenced from a single sample in a study of vaccination and CD4 T cells after COVID-19. Cultured CD4+ T-cell DNA underwent Oncomine TCR Beta short-read sequencing. TCRdb used MiXCR to reprocess the PCR reads, holding one entry per CDR3 protein. The sample comprises fewer than 9,500 distinct CDR3 sequences, around 60% of which are singletons, and roughly a third rests with the top ten. Their target antigens are unknown. Documented treatment: roughly ten-day PBMC culture with coronavirus spike peptide pools or control peptides (ViraFEST assay). Input material: CD4+ T cells from blood, cultured in vitro. Receptors originate from a human donor who had recovered from COVID-19.

The rearrangement uses TRBV11-2 and TRBJ1-1; D gene uncertain. This CDR3 has 15 residues. Germline assignment: CDR1 SGHAT and CDR2 FQNNGV. The germline V and J ends were trimmed by 0 bases and 0 bases, with 8 bases remaining between them. The CDR3 region is CASSLERMMNTEAFF. The CDR3 DNA reads as TGTGCCAGCAGCTTAGAGCGGATGATGAACACTGAAGCTTTCTTT.

The CDR3 DNA reads TGTGCCAGCAGATCCGGGTATGGAAACACCATATATTTT. Its translation: CASRSGYGNTIYF. V usage is TRBV2 and J usage is TRBJ1-3; unclear D gene. There are 13 residues in the CDR3. Per germline, CDR1 SNHLY and CDR2 FYNNEI. V dropped 6 bases and J dropped 3 bases, with 9 bases sitting between them.

This clonotype was seen more than once but under ten times. CDR3: CAWSRDRGRTEAFF. Here the CDR3 DNA reads TGTGCCTGGAGTCGGGACAGGGGGCGAACTGAAGCTTTCTTT. The rearrangement joins TRBV30 to TRBJ1-1, with 12 bases lining up with TRBD1. The J segment lost 5 bases and the V segment lost 2 bases, leaving 3 bases of the junction unmatched. The CDR3 runs to 14 residues. The V gene's germline CDR1 is GTSNPN and CDR2 SVGIG (reference sequence).

The V call is TRBV20-1, the J call TRBJ1-1; 7 bases fit TRBD1. J gave up 4 bases and V 3 bases, and 11 bases lay outside the gene matches. The germline gives CDR1 DFQATT, CDR2 SNEGSKA (reference sequence). This CDR3 is built from 15 residues. The DNA of the CDR3 is TGCAGTGCTAGTCCCGGGACAGTCACGGGCACTGAAGCTTTCTTT. Its translation is CSASPGTVTGTEAFF.

The chain has TRBV7-9 and TRBJ1-5; D uncertain. The CDR3 is made up of 12 amino acids. Germline V lookup: CDR1 SEHNR, CDR2 FQNEAQ (reference sequence). V lost 2 bases and J 1 base, leaving 0 bases between the germline ends. Here the CDR3 reads CASSLSNQPQHF. DNA for the CDR3: TGTGCCAGCAGCTTAAGCAATCAGCCCCAGCATTTT.

This chain uses TRBV2 with TRBJ1-5; maybe TRBD1 (6 bases). The CDR3 is 14 residues long. Trimming left V 5 bases short and J 6 bases short, with 14 bases between. The germline V gene encodes CDR1 SNHLY and CDR2 FYNNEI. Here the CDR3 reads CASSLGGGLQPQHF. CDR3 coding DNA: TGTGCCAGCAGTCTGGGAGGGGGACTTCAGCCCCAGCATTTT.